Listed below are T cell receptor beta chains from one sample, sequenced in a study of T cells after yellow fever vaccination. TCRdb processed the 5' RACE reads anew with MiXCR; each CDR3 protein has one entry. The table records 300,000 to 450,000 distinct CDR3 sequences, roughly 8.4% of them present only once. The source was PBMCs, collected about 49 days after the first yellow fever vaccination. These receptors originate from a man aged 18-30 years who received the YFV17D yellow fever vaccine. Both conserved end residues are part of each CDR3. Only some rows state a clone size, as once, few, many or a class for expanded clones.

>TRBJ1-5|-|TRBV12-3/TRBV12-4
CASSTEGSNQPQHF
>TRBJ1-2|-|TRBV5-1
CASSFSDSNYGYTF
>TRBJ2-7|-|TRBV5-1
CASSLTGGFYSYEQYF
>TRBJ1-2|many|TRBV6-5
CASSYGGANYGYTF
>TRBJ2-3|many|TRBV7-2
CASSSLVGGGTDTQYF
>TRBJ2-1|many|TRBV15
CATSRDPRGDNEQFF
>TRBJ1-6|many|TRBV12-3/TRBV12-4
CASSPTGGSGSPLHF
>TRBJ2-1|-|TRBV12-3/TRBV12-4
CASSQITGEQFF
>TRBJ2-4|many|TRBV11-2
CASSQFNPASGGAENIQYF
>TRBJ1-6|-|TRBV6-5
CASSSTGLYNSPLHF
>TRBJ2-4|few|TRBV19
CASSRGAKNIQYF
>TRBJ2-7|many|TRBV12-3/TRBV12-4
CASSTTGTSYEQYF
>TRBJ2-1|-|TRBV18
CASSPPHPPNEQFF
>TRBJ1-1|many|TRBV12-3/TRBV12-4
CASSPPERYTEAFF
>TRBJ2-5|-|TRBV7-2
CASTEQETQYF
>TRBJ1-2|-|TRBV4-3
CASSQGPASNYGYTF
>TRBJ1-4|-|TRBV5-1
CASSGGTSQEKLFF
>TRBJ2-5|-|TRBV28
CASTSTGRETQYF
>TRBJ2-3|few|TRBV5-1
CASSSGTMSTDTQYF
>TRBJ1-5|few|TRBV12-3/TRBV12-4
CASSSGGATQHF